These 23 T cell receptor beta chains came from one sample sequenced in a study of OX40 agonist ivuxolimab in advanced cancers. Sequencing used immunoSEQ multiplex PCR; TCRdb keeps in-frame clones, though not all of them. This sample has roughly 38,000 clones, with about four fifths found just once. The sequenced sample was CD4+ or CD8+ T cells sorted from blood, obtained in a trial of the OX40 agonist ivuxolimab. The receptors stem from an adult with an advanced solid tumor such as melanoma, head and neck, liver or kidney cancer.

The chain joins TRBV7-9 to TRBJ2-1; the D gene is possibly TRBD1 (6 bases). V dropped 4 bases and J dropped 6 bases, with 13 bases sitting between them. The CDR3 length is 14 residues. Germline V gives CDR1 SEHNR, CDR2 FQNEAQ (reference sequence). The CDR3 DNA is TGTGCCAGCAGCTCATTTAGGGGGAGCAATGAGCAGTTCTTC. Protein sequence: CASSSFRGSNEQFF.

The rearrangement links TRBV6-6 to TRBJ2-2, with D maybe TRBD2 (5 bases). The CDR3 runs to 14 residues. Deletions cut 10 bases from V and 6 bases from J, with 18 bases between. Germline V CDR1 and CDR2: MNHNY, SVGAGI (reference sequence). The CDR3 DNA sequence: TGTGCCACATTAGGGCGCCGGGGTCCCGGGGAGCTGTTTTTT. Translating gives CATLGRRGPGELFF.

The V call is TRBV28, the J call TRBJ2-3; 9 bases align to TRBD2. V gave up 5 bases and J gave up 2 bases; unmatched junction bases: 8. The germline CDR1 and CDR2 sequences are MDHEN and SYDVKM. The CDR3 is 16 residues long. CDR3 in amino acids: CASSTPQREVTDTQYF. In nucleotides, the CDR3 is TGTGCCAGCAGTACACCCCAGCGGGAGGTCACAGATACGCAGTATTTT.

The chain joins TRBV19 to TRBJ2-5, with TRBD1 matching 8 bases. The CDR3 sequence is 15 residues long. V shed 2 bases, J shed 10 bases, and the junction held 12 bases outside the gene matches. Germline V CDR1 and CDR2: LNHDA, SQIVND (reference sequence). The DNA of the CDR3 is TGTGCCAGTAGTATATCCGTGACAGGGGAATATATCCAGTACTTC. It is translated as CASSISVTGEYIQYF.

This chain connects TRBV9 to TRBJ1-4; D might be TRBD1 (5 bases). V lost 0 bases to trimming and J lost 3 bases, with 9 bases between them. The germline gives CDR1 SGDLS, CDR2 YYNGEE. The CDR3 runs 15 residues. The CDR3 here is CASSVAEGPNEKLFF. As DNA, the CDR3 is TGTGCCAGCAGCGTAGCGGAGGGGCCTAATGAAAAACTGTTTTTT. The whole variable domain, filled in from reference TRBV9 and TRBJ1-4, reads DSGVTQTPKHLITATGQRVTLRCSPRSGDLSVYWYQQSLDQGLQFLIQYYNGEERAKGNILERFSAQQFPDLHSELNLSSLELGDSALYFCASSVAEGPNEKLFFGSGTQLSVL.

This chain links TRBV7-2 with TRBJ2-7, with D maybe TRBD1 (5 bases). V lost 5 bases and J 1 base, leaving 12 bases between the germline ends. The CDR3 runs to 14 residues. Germline V gene lookup returns CDR1 SGHTA and CDR2 FQGNSA. The CDR3, as DNA: TGTGCCAGCAGCCGGACATCGACTTCCTACGAGCAGTACTTC. It yields the protein CASSRTSTSYEQYF.

The chain joins TRBV27 to TRBJ2-1; tentatively, D is TRBD1 (6 bases). The CDR3 loop spans 16 amino acids. Trimming pared 2 bases from V and 8 bases from J, leaving 19 bases between. Germline V gene sequence: CDR1 MNHEY, CDR2 SMNVEV (reference sequence). CDR3 bases: TGTGCCAGCAGTTTAGGGACAAGGACAGTTTCGCATGAGCAGTTCTTC. Amino acids: CASSLGTRTVSHEQFF.

V and J are TRBV10-3 and TRBJ2-3; 8 positions match TRBD2. The CDR3 totals 16 residues. The germline gives CDR1 ENHRY, CDR2 SYGVKD. The trim removed 0 bases at V and 6 bases at J, leaving 8 bases unmatched. CDR3 sequence (DNA): TGTGCCATCAGTGAGTCGATCGGGGGGGTAGGGGATACGCAGTATTTT. Protein sequence: CAISESIGGVGDTQYF.

The rearrangement uses TRBV27 and TRBJ2-2, with D perhaps matching TRBD2 (6 bases). Per germline, CDR1 MNHEY and CDR2 SMNVEV (reference sequence). This CDR3 region has 13 residues. V lost 4 bases to trimming and J lost 7 bases, with 10 bases between them. The chain's CDR3 is CASSSVGGGELFF. The CDR3 DNA is TGTGCCAGCAGTTCCGTCGGGGGCGGGGAGCTGTTTTTT.

CDR3 residues: CSARQGNQPQHF. In DNA form, the CDR3 reads TGCAGCGCAAGACAGGGGAATCAGCCCCAGCATTTT. The chain uses TRBV29-1 and TRBJ1-5, with TRBD1 matching over 8 bases. This CDR3 has 12 residues. Germline V CDR1 and CDR2: SQVTM, ANQGSEA. J gave up 4 bases and V 7 bases, and 3 bases lay outside the gene matches.

The V and J genes are TRBV5-4 and TRBJ1-3; no firm D call. Per germline, CDR1 SGHNT and CDR2 YYREEE (reference sequence). V lost 8 bases to trimming and J lost 0 bases, with 15 bases between them. The CDR3 has 15 amino acids. The CDR3 DNA follows: TGTGCCAGAAGCATTCTCGGGCTCTCTGGAAACACCATATATTTT. Its translation is CARSILGLSGNTIYF.

The chain has TRBV28 and TRBJ2-3; D is unresolved. The V gene's germline CDR1 is MDHEN and CDR2 SYDVKM. Trimming left V 3 bases short and J 6 bases short, with 7 bases between. CDR3 length: 12 amino acids. This CDR3 reads CASSFLVDTQYF. The CDR3 DNA follows: TGTGCCAGCAGTTTCCTGGTGGATACGCAGTATTTT.

The chain combines TRBV19 with TRBJ1-5; 12 positions agree with TRBD1. The ends lost 8 bases at V and 11 bases at J; junction bases unmatched: 13. The CDR3 loop spans 15 amino acids. Germline CDR1 reads LNHDA; CDR2 reads SQIVND (reference sequence). CDR3 in amino acids: CASARAGTGGESQHF. CDR3 DNA: TGTGCCAGTGCCAGGGCGGGGACAGGGGGCGAATCCCAGCATTTT.

V is TRBV6-6 and J is TRBJ1-1; TRBD1 aligns across 8 bases. V dropped 6 bases and J dropped 0; count of bases not matched to a gene: 9. Germline CDR1 is MNHNY and CDR2 is SVGAGI (reference sequence). This CDR3 has 16 amino acids. As DNA, the CDR3 is TGTGCCAGCAGCCACCGGAGGACAGGGTTGAACACTGAAGCTTTCTTT. Translation: CASSHRRTGLNTEAFF.

V is TRBV6-1 and J is TRBJ2-7, with D perhaps TRBD1 (5 bases). V was clipped by 5 bases and J by 0 bases, with 14 bases between them. Per the germline V gene, CDR1 is MNHNS and CDR2 is SASEGT. CDR3 length: 15 residues. CDR3 residues: CASSLLQENSYEQYF. CDR3 coding DNA: TGTGCCAGCAGTCTTTTACAGGAGAACTCCTACGAGCAGTACTTC.

The chain links TRBV29-1 to TRBJ1-5, with D perhaps TRBD1 (5 bases). The CDR3 consists of 14 residues. The germline V gene has CDR1 SQVTM and CDR2 ANQGSEA. V was cut by 3 bases and J by 4 bases, with 13 bases left in between. DNA for the CDR3: TGCAGCGTTGACCTCTGCGGGGGAAATCAGCCCCAGCATTTT. This encodes CSVDLCGGNQPQHF. The whole variable domain, filled in from reference TRBV29-1 and TRBJ1-5, reads SAVISQKPSRDICQRGTSLTIQCQVDSQVTMMFWYRQQPGQSLTLIATANQGSEATYESGFVIDKFPISRPNLTFSTLTVSNMSPEDSSIYLCSVDLCGGNQPQHFGDGTRLSIL.

The chain carries TRBV25-1 and TRBJ1-1; TRBD1 is a possible D gene (5 bases). Germline lookup yields CDR1 MGHDK and CDR2 SYGVNS. The germline V and J ends were trimmed by 5 bases and 4 bases, with 8 bases remaining between them. CDR3 length: 12 residues. The CDR3 DNA sequence: TGTGCCAGCAGTTTCGGGGGCACTGAAGCTTTCTTT. It codes for CASSFGGTEAFF.

This clone was seen more than once but under ten times. The chain has TRBV11-3 and TRBJ1-1, with TRBD1 as a possible D gene (5 bases). The germline V gene has CDR1 SGHNT and CDR2 YENEEA. Trimming left V 3 bases short and J 4 bases short, with 9 bases between. The CDR3 contains 13 residues. DNA of the CDR3: TGTGCCAGCAGCTTCATCGGGGGCACTGAAGCTTTCTTT. This sequence encodes CASSFIGGTEAFF.

This clone has a handful of counts. This chain connects TRBV5-6 to TRBJ1-3; weak D call: TRBD1 (6 bases). Germline assignment: CDR1 SGHDT and CDR2 YYEEEE. The V end was cut by 5 bases, the J end by 2 bases, with 17 bases between. This CDR3 region has 16 residues. CDR3 in amino acids: CASSLLIPGAGNTIYF. As DNA, the CDR3 is TGTGCCAGCAGTTTACTTATACCAGGGGCTGGAAACACCATATATTTT.

The chain employs TRBV5-1 and TRBJ1-1, with D possibly being TRBD1 (5 bases). The CDR3 has 15 residues. Germline V lookup: CDR1 SGHRS, CDR2 YFSETQ. The V and J ends lost 3 bases and 0 bases respectively, with 12 bases between them. CDR3 nucleotides: TGCGCCAGCAGCTACGGGGCGGTTATGAACACTGAAGCTTTCTTT. Its protein product is CASSYGAVMNTEAFF.

This clone was counted once. The chain carries TRBV30 and TRBJ1-6; possibly TRBD1 for D (6 bases). Germline V gives CDR1 GTSNPN, CDR2 SVGIG (reference sequence). The CDR3 covers 15 residues. Trimming removed 3 bases from V and 10 bases from J, with 19 bases in between. In nucleotides, the CDR3 is TGTGCCTGGAGCGGGACTAACAGGGAGGCGTCACCCCTCCACTTT. Translation gives CAWSGTNREASPLHF.

V is TRBV2 and J is TRBJ2-7, with 8 bases fitting TRBD1. Germline trimming cut 3 bases from V and 2 bases from J; bases unmatched to any gene: 12. This CDR3 is 17 amino acids long. CDR1 is SNHLY and CDR2 is FYNNEI in the germline V gene. This chain's CDR3 is CASSDSTTGTGTYEQYF. CDR3 sequence (DNA): TGTGCCAGCAGTGATTCGACCACCGGGACAGGAACCTACGAGCAGTACTTC.

The V gene is TRBV2, the J gene TRBJ2-1; D call uncertain. V lost 0 bases, J lost 2 bases, and 2 bases lay in between. The CDR3 is 13 amino acids. Looked up from germline, CDR1 is SNHLY and CDR2 is FYNNEI. CDR3 region: CASSEATYNEQFF. The CDR3 region has the DNA TGTGCCAGCAGTGAAGCCACCTACAATGAGCAGTTCTTC.